Described below is a single T cell receptor beta chain sequence and its context. Measured with immunoSEQ multiplex PCR; TCRdb has only the in-frame clones, and not every one. Altogether approximately 300,000 clones are present, about 90% being singletons, with the ten largest covering approximately 5.3%. These data come from a study of blood T cell repertoires in COVID-19. Between the trimmed V and J ends, which lost 5 bases and 2 bases, there was a span of 7 bases. Germline V CDR1 and CDR2: SGHRS, YFSETQ. The CDR3 has 12 amino acids. The chain employs TRBV5-1 and TRBJ1-2; tentatively, D is TRBD1 (5 bases). The origin of this receptor is a woman aged 30 to 39 who had recovered from COVID-19. The sequenced sample was PBMCs or T cells enriched from blood (not recorded which). In DNA, the CDR3 is TGCGCCAGCAGGACAGAGAACTATGGCTACACCTTC. It encodes CASRTENYGYTF.